This T cell receptor beta chain was sequenced during a study of T cell responses to AZD1222 COVID-19 vaccine. A word on this clone: Its antigen is unidentified.

Assay used: immunoSEQ multiplex PCR; TCRdb lists only in-frame clones, some missing. The data contain approximately 75,000 clones, 80% to 90% of them seen just once; the ten biggest clones take up more than 15%. Study conclusions and caveats: Mapped onto spike, vaccine-associated CD4 TCRs spanned it and were dominant at 160-218 and 743-854. Baseline serostatus was positive in only six AZD1222 recipients. Most donors were white British, females outnumbered males, and clonal diversity was possibly underestimated.

The junction had 5 bases not matched to a gene; V was cut back by 6 bases and J by 6 bases. Germline V gene sequence: CDR1 MRHNA, CDR2 SNTAGT. The CDR3 is 14 residues long. This chain connects TRBV6-4 to TRBJ1-6; TRBD1 aligns across 7 bases. The sequence was collected from an adult who received the AZD1222 COVID-19 vaccine. This specimen was peripheral blood, taken 28 days after the second AZD1222 dose. CDR3 sequence (DNA): TGTGCCAGCAGCCGGGACAGAGTTAATTCACCCCTCCACTTT. This sequence encodes CASSRDRVNSPLHF.